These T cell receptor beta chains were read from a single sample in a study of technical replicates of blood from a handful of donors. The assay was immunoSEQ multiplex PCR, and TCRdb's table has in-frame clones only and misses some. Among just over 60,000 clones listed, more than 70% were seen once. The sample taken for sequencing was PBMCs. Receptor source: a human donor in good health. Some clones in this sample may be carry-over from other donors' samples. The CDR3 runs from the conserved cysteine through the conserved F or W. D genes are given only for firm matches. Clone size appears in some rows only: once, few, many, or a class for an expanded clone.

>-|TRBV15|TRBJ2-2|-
CATQGWPGELFF
TGTGCCACCCAGGGCTGGCCCGGGGAGCTGTTTTTT
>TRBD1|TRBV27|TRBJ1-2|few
CASSLEGAAGYTF
TGTGCCAGCAGTTTAGAGGGGGCGGCTGGCTACACCTTC
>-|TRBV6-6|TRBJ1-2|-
CASSGNSDYGYTF
TGTGCCAGCAGCGGGAATTCGGACTATGGCTACACCTTC
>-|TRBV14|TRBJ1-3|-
CASSQDLGGISGNTIYF
TGTGCCAGCAGCCAAGATCTTGGCGGAATCTCTGGAAACACCATATATTTT
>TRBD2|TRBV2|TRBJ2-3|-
CASSGTSSQDTQYF
TGTGCCAGCAGTGGGACTAGCAGTCAGGATACGCAGTATTTT
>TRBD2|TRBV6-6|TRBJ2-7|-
CASSYRGGSGYEQYF
TGTGCCAGCAGTTATCGTGGCGGGAGCGGGTACGAGCAGTACTTC
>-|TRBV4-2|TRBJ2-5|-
CASSPDRTETQYF
TGTGCCAGCAGCCCGGACAGAACAGAGACCCAGTACTTC
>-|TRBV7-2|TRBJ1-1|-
CASSSPAVGGAMNTEAFF
TGTGCCAGCAGCTCACCCGCGGTTGGGGGGGCAATGAACACTGAAGCTTTCTTT
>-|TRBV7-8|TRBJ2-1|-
CASSPRLDYNEQFF
TGTGCCAGCAGCCCGCGACTCGACTACAATGAGCAGTTCTTC
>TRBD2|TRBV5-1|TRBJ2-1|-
CASSWGGRAFIGSYNEQFF
TGCGCCAGCAGCTGGGGCGGGAGGGCCTTCATCGGATCCTACAATGAGCAGTTCTTC